This T cell receptor beta chain is from a study of T cell repertoires in cytomegalovirus infection. In germline, CDR1 is DFQATT, CDR2 SNEGSKA (reference sequence). CDR3 length: 13 residues. With 4 bases removed from V and 0 bases from J, the gap between germline ends came to 7 bases. To note about this clonotype: Its cognate antigen is unknown.

TCRdb recomputed calls from the reads with MiXCR, one row per CDR3 protein. The sample shows about 770,000 distinct CDR3 sequences, roughly 28% of them seen only once. Sample: cultured CD8+ T cells from PBMCs, taken from culture after CMV antigen stimulation. The origin of this receptor is a human donor in good health (CMV status not recorded). Some clones in this sample may be carry-over from other donors' samples. J is TRBJ2-4 and V is TRBV20-1; D remains ambiguous. CDR3 in DNA: TGCAGTGCTATTCCTTTAGCCAAAAACATTCAGTACTTC. Its translation is CSAIPLAKNIQYF.